The 20 T cell receptor beta chains reported below all come from one sample, sequenced in a study of cytomegalovirus exposure and HLA in healthy donors. The PCR used 60 Vbeta and 13 Jbeta primers. TCRdb's table, derived via immunoSEQ multiplex PCR, lists solely in-frame clones and lacks some. The sample consists of roughly 150,000 clones, approximately 80% of them appearing once. The sample was PBMCs. Receptor source: a woman in her thirties or forties in good health and CMV-seronegative.

The rearrangement joins TRBV30 to TRBJ1-1; D might be TRBD1 (6 bases). Trimming removed 1 base at V and 5 bases at J, with 11 bases between. Germline-derived CDR1 and CDR2 are GTSNPN and SVGIG (reference sequence). The CDR3 length is 13 residues. CDR3 nucleotides: TGTGCCTGGAGTGAGGGGAGGGGGACTGAAGCTTTCTTT. Protein: CAWSEGRGTEAFF.

The rearrangement uses TRBV18 and TRBJ2-3, with TRBD2 matching 12 bases. With V trimmed by 5 bases and J by 6 bases, 9 bases remained unmatched. The CDR3 has 16 residues. Per the germline V gene, CDR1 is KGHSH and CDR2 is LQKENI. The CDR3, as DNA: TGTGCCAGCTCATCGACTAGCGGGAGCTCGGAGGATACGCAGTATTTT. Translating it yields CASSSTSGSSEDTQYF.

This chain links TRBV5-5 with TRBJ1-5; D perhaps matches TRBD1 (6 bases). The germline CDR1 and CDR2 sequences are SGHKS and YYEKEE (reference sequence). Trimming removed 4 bases from V and 9 bases from J, with 14 bases in between. The CDR3 contains 13 residues. CDR3 sequence reads: CASSADRPSPQHF. CDR3 in DNA: TGTGCCAGCAGCGCCGACAGGCCCTCGCCCCAGCATTTT.

Worth noting for this clone: Other nucleotide sequences from this sample produce the same CDR3. This chain links TRBV4-3 with TRBJ2-7; TRBD1 is a possible D gene (6 bases). The V gene's germline CDR1 is LGHNA and CDR2 YSLEER. V lost 1 base and J 2 bases, leaving 15 bases between the germline ends. CDR3 length: 16 residues. The CDR3 DNA is TGCGCCAGCAGCCAAGGTGGCTTGGGACAAGCCTACGAGCAGTACTTC. This gives the protein CASSQGGLGQAYEQYF.

This clone occurred a few times. This chain connects TRBV28 to TRBJ2-7; TRBD1 matches 7 bases. V was clipped by 4 bases and J by 2 bases; unmatched bases: 2. Germline V gene data show CDR1 as MDHEN and CDR2 as SYDVKM. The CDR3 consists of 13 residues. CDR3 bases: TGTGCCAGCAGTTACGGGACAGCCTACGAGCAGTACTTC. It is translated as CASSYGTAYEQYF.

The rearrangement joins TRBV19 to TRBJ2-3; D remains ambiguous. This CDR3 spans 12 amino acids. Germline CDR1 is LNHDA and CDR2 is SQIVND (reference sequence). V lost 1 base, J lost 8 bases, and 7 bases lay in between. As DNA, the CDR3 is TGTGCCAGTAGTATAGGAGGTAGTACGCAGTATTTT. Encoded protein: CASSIGGSTQYF.

The gene calls are TRBV7-2 and TRBJ2-1, with 7 positions matching TRBD1. The V gene end was trimmed by 5 bases and the J gene end by 6 bases; junction bases not matched to a gene: 22. Germline CDR1 is SGHTA and CDR2 is FQGNSA. The CDR3 extends over 19 amino acids. The CDR3 DNA follows: TGTGCCAGCAGCCGTCTCCCGGGCACAGGGGACCGACGGGGCAATGAGCAGTTCTTC. Amino acid sequence: CASSRLPGTGDRRGNEQFF.

In this sample, this clone turned up once. The V call is TRBV21-1, the J call TRBJ2-5; TRBD2 reflects the table's D call only, with no check against the DNA. TRBV21-1 is designated a pseudogene. The length of the CDR3 is 14 residues. The CDR3 nucleotides are TGTGCCAGCAGCAAAGCTGCAGCCGGGGTGACCCAGTACTTC. It is translated as CASSKAAAGVTQYF.

This sequence joins TRBV9 and TRBJ1-1; TRBD1 agrees at 9 bases. CDR3 length equals 17 residues. J gave up 3 bases and V 3 bases, and 12 bases lay outside the gene matches. Germline V gene sequence: CDR1 SGDLS, CDR2 YYNGEE. For the CDR3, the DNA is TGTGCCAGCAGCGAGCGAGGACAGGGGCCCGGTGACACTGAAGCTTTCTTT. It yields the protein CASSERGQGPGDTEAFF.

In nucleotides, the CDR3 is TGTGCCAGCAGTGCAATCGACAGGGCCGCTGAAGCTTTCTTT. Amino acid sequence: CASSAIDRAAEAFF. The rearrangement uses TRBV25-1 and TRBJ1-1; 7 bases fit TRBD1. The CDR3 runs 14 residues. Germline assignment: CDR1 MGHDK and CDR2 SYGVNS. The trim removed 4 bases at V and 6 bases at J, leaving 8 bases unmatched.

The chain has TRBV19 and TRBJ1-1; possibly TRBD1 for D (6 bases). CDR1 LNHDA and CDR2 SQIVND come from the germline V gene (reference sequence). V was trimmed by 5 bases and J by 4 bases, leaving 14 bases between them. The CDR3 has 14 amino acids. Here the CDR3 reads CASSPLGASTEAFF. In DNA, the CDR3 is TGTGCCAGTAGTCCCCTGGGGGCAAGCACTGAAGCTTTCTTT.

This chain connects TRBV28 to TRBJ2-7; D unresolved. CDR3 length: 13 amino acids. V was cut by 6 bases and J by 0 bases, with 9 bases left in between. Germline CDR1 and CDR2: MDHEN and SYDVKM. CDR3 region: CASRPQYSYEQYF. CDR3 nucleotide sequence: TGTGCCAGCAGACCTCAGTACTCCTACGAGCAGTACTTC. The variable domain in full, with the rest retrieved from reference TRBV28 and TRBJ2-7, is DVKVTQSSRYLVKRTGEKVFLECVQDMDHENMFWYRQDPGLGLRLIYFSYDVKMKEKGDIPEGYSVSREKKERFSLILESASTNQTSMYLCASRPQYSYEQYFGPGTRLTVT.

This chain connects TRBV5-8 to TRBJ2-7, with D tentatively TRBD2 (7 bases). Per the germline V gene, CDR1 is SGHTS and CDR2 is YDEGEE. The V and J ends lost 4 bases and 12 bases respectively, with 23 bases between them. This CDR3 has 14 amino acids. CDR3 region: CASSLPEGGAPRYF. The CDR3 DNA reads as TGTGCCAGCAGCCTCCCTGAGGGGGGGGCCCCCAGGTACTTC.

This clone was picked up one time. This chain uses TRBV11-2 with TRBJ2-3; maybe TRBD2 (7 bases). CDR1 is SGHAT, CDR2 FQNNGV, per germline. This CDR3 region has 18 residues. V was trimmed by 1 base and J by 4 bases, leaving 21 bases between them. As DNA, the CDR3 is TGTGCCAGCAGCTTAGGAAAAGGAGGGGGGGGGCCAGCAGATACGCAGTATTTT. Translated, it gives CASSLGKGGGGPADTQYF.

This clone turned up a few times. This sequence joins TRBV9 and TRBJ1-4, with TRBD1 matching over 8 bases. There are 14 residues in the CDR3. After removal of 5 bases from V and 8 bases from J, the junction contained 8 bases not matched to a gene. Per germline, CDR1 SGDLS and CDR2 YYNGEE. The CDR3 nucleotides read TGTGCCAGCAGTGGGGACAGGACCTCGGAAAAACTGTTTTTT. Translating it yields CASSGDRTSEKLFF.

This sequence joins TRBV19 and TRBJ1-3; D not resolved. Germline V gene sequence: CDR1 LNHDA, CDR2 SQIVND (reference sequence). CDR3 length: 14 amino acids. V lost 8 bases and J 0 bases, leaving 11 bases between the germline ends. The CDR3 sequence: CASRKGSSGNTIYF. The CDR3 DNA reads TGTGCCAGTCGTAAAGGGAGCTCTGGAAACACCATATATTTT.

The chain recombines TRBV7-3 with TRBJ2-3, with 13 positions matching TRBD2. The length of the CDR3 is 17 residues. Trimming took 5 bases from V and 8 from J; bases not matched to a gene: 13. Germline V gives CDR1 SGHTA, CDR2 FQGTGA. CDR3 DNA: TGTGCCAGCAGCACGAGAACGGGACTAGCGGGATCTGGTACGCAGTATTTT. Translation gives CASSTRTGLAGSGTQYF.

This clone was recorded once. A read error may account for a junction end that differs from germline. J is TRBJ2-6 and V is TRBV7-9; D gene ambiguous. The CDR3 sequence is 15 residues long. CDR1 is SEHNR and CDR2 is FQNEAQ in the germline V gene (reference sequence). The CDR3 DNA sequence: TGTTCCAGCAGCTTTACAGTCTCCGGGGCCAACGTCCTGACTTTC. It yields the protein CSSSFTVSGANVLTF.

This clone showed up just once. The chain recombines TRBV4-3 with TRBJ1-1; D not certain. The germline V gene has CDR1 LGHNA and CDR2 YSLEER. Trimming cost V 3 bases and J 6 bases, with 17 bases left between them. The CDR3 consists of 15 residues. In DNA, the CDR3 is TGCGCCAGCAGCCAGGTCTTCGGACTGAGCGCTGAAGCTTTCTTT. Translation gives CASSQVFGLSAEAFF.

The chain combines TRBV4-2 with TRBJ2-1; D might be TRBD1 (6 bases). From germline, CDR1 is LGHNA and CDR2 YNFKEQ. This CDR3 comprises 13 residues. Trimming stripped 6 bases from V and 4 bases from J, with 10 bases between. CDR3 sequence: CASRAQGYNEQFF. CDR3 DNA sequence: TGTGCCAGCAGAGCCCAGGGGTACAATGAGCAGTTCTTC.